These 18 T cell receptor beta chains share one sample of origin, sequenced in a study of OX40 agonist ivuxolimab in advanced cancers. Method: immunoSEQ multiplex PCR; TCRdb's copy keeps in-frame clones and lacks some. The table shows approximately 41,000 clones, with roughly nine tenths occurring only once. The material sequenced was CD4+ or CD8+ T cells sorted from blood, taken in a trial of the OX40 agonist ivuxolimab. Receptor source: an adult with an advanced solid tumor such as melanoma, head and neck, liver or kidney cancer.

V usage is TRBV5-4 and J usage is TRBJ1-6; possible D gene TRBD1, 5 bases. Germline V lookup: CDR1 SGHNT, CDR2 YYREEE (reference sequence). This CDR3 contains 17 residues. The V end lost 4 bases, the J end lost 6 bases, and 20 bases lay between the germline ends. The CDR3 DNA follows: TGTGCCAGCAGCGCACCGGGAGTAGCAGGGTTTAATTCACCCCTCCACTTT. This encodes CASSAPGVAGFNSPLHF.

The chain recombines TRBV28 with TRBJ1-5, with 11 bases identical to TRBD1. Trimming at V came to 5 bases and at J to 6 bases, leaving 3 bases not matched to a gene. The germline V gene has CDR1 MDHEN and CDR2 SYDVKM. The CDR3 runs 14 residues. This CDR3 is CASSQDRGPQPQHF. The CDR3 bases are TGTGCCAGCAGTCAGGACAGGGGGCCTCAGCCCCAGCATTTT.

J is TRBJ2-2 and V is TRBV5-8; D perhaps matches TRBD1 (5 bases). Germline CDR1 SGHTS, CDR2 YDEGEE. The CDR3 is made up of 15 amino acids. With 0 bases removed from V and 6 bases from J, the gap between germline ends came to 12 bases. CDR3 sequence (DNA): TGTGCCAGCAGCTTGGCCATAAGCAGGGCCGGGGAGCTGTTTTTT. Its protein is CASSLAISRAGELFF. The whole variable domain, filled in from reference TRBV5-8 and TRBJ2-2, reads EAGVTQSPTHLIKTRGQQATLRCSPISGHTSVYWYQQALGLGLQFLLWYDEGEERNRGNFPPRFSGRQFPNYSSELNVNALELEDSALYLCASSLAISRAGELFFGEGSRLTVL.

This chain joins TRBV30 and TRBJ2-5; 10 bases are shared with TRBD1. In germline, CDR1 is GTSNPN, CDR2 SVGIG (reference sequence). The CDR3 sequence is 14 residues long. V shed 6 bases and J 5 bases; nucleotides not matched to a gene: 9. The CDR3 DNA reads TGTGCCTGTGTGGGGACAGGGGCTGGGGAGACCCAGTACTTC. Its translation: CACVGTGAGETQYF. The variable domain in full, with the rest retrieved from reference TRBV30 and TRBJ2-5, is SQTIHQWPATLVQPVGSPLSLECTVEGTSNPNLYWYRQAAGRGLQLLFYSVGIGQISSEVPQNLSASRPQDRQFILSSKKLLLSDSGFYLCACVGTGAGETQYFGPGTRLLVL.

Notes on this clone: Compared with germline, one end of the junction differs, possibly owing to a read error. The V gene is TRBV10-3, the J gene TRBJ2-1; D might be TRBD1 (6 bases). Per the germline V gene, CDR1 is ENHRY and CDR2 is SYGVKD. The CDR3 spans 15 residues. The DNA of the CDR3 is TGTGCCCTCAGGGGTAGTACGTCGTCCTACAATGAGCAGTTCTTC. Its translation is CALRGSTSSYNEQFF.

The chain couples TRBV6-6 to TRBJ2-1; 8 bases are shared with TRBD2. Germline CDR1 reads MNHNY; CDR2 reads SVGAGI (reference sequence). CDR3 size: 15 residues. Trimming removed 5 bases from V and 4 bases from J; junction bases left unmatched: 7. CDR3 in amino acids: CASSASSGLYNEQFF. The CDR3 DNA follows: TGTGCCAGCAGTGCCTCTAGCGGGTTATACAATGAGCAGTTCTTC.

Regarding this clone: Different DNA sequences within this sample yield the same CDR3. The chain has TRBV19 and TRBJ2-1, with 9 bases aligning to TRBD2. From germline, CDR1 is LNHDA and CDR2 SQIVND (reference sequence). J was trimmed by 7 bases and V by 6 bases; bases with no gene match: 10. The CDR3 is 15 residues long. CDR3 sequence (DNA): TGTGCCAGTAGCCTGGGACTAGCTGGCCTAAATGAGCAGTTCTTC. It yields the protein CASSLGLAGLNEQFF.

The chain carries TRBV7-9 and TRBJ1-2; 7 positions agree with TRBD1. CDR3 length: 18 residues. Germline V lookup: CDR1 SEHNR, CDR2 FQNEAQ (reference sequence). V gave up 3 bases and J gave up 8 bases; unmatched junction bases: 21. The chain's CDR3 is CASSLNPKNTGDMRGYTF. In DNA form, the CDR3 reads TGTGCCAGCAGCTTGAATCCAAAAAATACAGGGGATATGCGAGGCTACACCTTC.

This clone was picked up one time. The chain carries TRBV4-1 and TRBJ2-1; D is ambiguous. The CDR3 sequence is 16 residues long. V dropped 1 base and J dropped 0 bases, with 10 bases sitting between them. In germline, CDR1 is MGHRA, CDR2 YSYEKL. CDR3 in DNA: TGCGCCAGCAGCCAAGTGGTCAGGAACTCCTACAATGAGCAGTTCTTC. It specifies CASSQVVRNSYNEQFF.

The V call is TRBV4-3, the J call TRBJ1-6, with unresolved D. This CDR3 has 16 residues. From germline, CDR1 is LGHNA and CDR2 YSLEER. The V and J ends lost 0 bases and 0 bases respectively, with 6 bases between them. CDR3 protein: CASSQDWASYNSPLHF. In nucleotides, the CDR3 is TGCGCCAGCAGCCAAGATTGGGCCTCCTATAATTCACCCCTCCACTTT.

This sequence joins TRBV25-1 and TRBJ2-1, with no clear D. CDR3 length: 13 residues. Germline V lookup: CDR1 MGHDK, CDR2 SYGVNS. Trimming took off 2 bases at V and 6 bases at J, with 8 bases between the two ends. CDR3 DNA sequence: TGTGCCAGCAGTGAAGGGCCAGTCAATGAGCAGTTCTTC. Its translation is CASSEGPVNEQFF.

This chain links TRBV27 with TRBJ2-6, with 8 bases lining up with TRBD1. This CDR3 has 18 amino acids. The junction had 5 bases not matched to a gene; V was cut back by 1 base and J by 0 bases. The germline V gene has CDR1 MNHEY and CDR2 SMNVEV (reference sequence). The CDR3 here is CASSLLGQDYSGANVLTF. As DNA, the CDR3 is TGTGCCAGCAGTTTATTGGGACAGGATTACTCTGGGGCCAACGTCCTGACTTTC.

This sequence joins TRBV4-1 and TRBJ2-7; D not resolved. CDR1 is MGHRA, CDR2 YSYEKL, per germline. CDR3 length equals 16 residues. V lost 0 bases to trimming and J lost 4 bases, with 16 bases between them. This chain's CDR3 is CASSQDITQSRYEQYF. CDR3 in DNA: TGCGCCAGCAGCCAAGATATCACACAATCAAGGTACGAGCAGTACTTC.

The chain is built from TRBV14 and TRBJ2-5; maybe TRBD1 (5 bases). The J call may not be correct, given that the DNA end is closer to TRBJ2-7. The CDR3 contains 13 residues. Germline V gene data show CDR1 as SGHDN and CDR2 as FVKESK. CDR3 sequence reads: CASSLTTGSEQYF. CDR3 DNA sequence: TGTGCCAGCAGCCTAACCACAGGTTCCGAGCAGTACTTC.

The chain recombines TRBV19 with TRBJ2-1; perhaps TRBD2 as D (5 bases). Germline values: CDR1 LNHDA, CDR2 SQIVND (reference sequence). Between the trimmed V and J ends, which lost 5 bases and 3 bases, there was a span of 8 bases. The CDR3 runs 13 residues. As DNA, the CDR3 is TGTGCCAGTAGTGAACTAGACTACAATGAGCAGTTCTTC. Its translation: CASSELDYNEQFF.

The chain carries TRBV27 and TRBJ1-4, with D possibly matching TRBD1 (5 bases). This CDR3 region has 17 residues. V was trimmed by 0 bases and J by 0 bases, leaving 11 bases between them. Germline CDR1 MNHEY, CDR2 SMNVEV (reference sequence). The CDR3 coding sequence is TGTGCCAGCAGTTTATCGTTCCGGGACGCAACTAATGAAAAACTGTTTTTT. Amino acids: CASSLSFRDATNEKLFF.

This chain uses TRBV11-2 with TRBJ2-7; TRBD2 agrees at 8 bases. The germline CDR1 and CDR2 sequences are SGHAT and FQNNGV. There are 15 residues in the CDR3. V lost 1 base to trimming and J lost 0 bases; unmatched junction nucleotides: 2. The CDR3: CASSLAGGISYEQYF. CDR3 bases: TGTGCCAGCAGCTTAGCGGGGGGGATCTCCTACGAGCAGTACTTC.

J is TRBJ2-3 and V is TRBV7-6; D not resolved. The CDR3 spans 11 residues. The V gene's germline CDR1 is SGHVS and CDR2 FNYEAQ. Deletions cut 3 bases from V and 3 bases from J, with 1 base between. Written as DNA, the CDR3 is TGTGCCAGCAGCTTGACAGATACGCAGTATTTT. The encoded protein is CASSLTDTQYF.